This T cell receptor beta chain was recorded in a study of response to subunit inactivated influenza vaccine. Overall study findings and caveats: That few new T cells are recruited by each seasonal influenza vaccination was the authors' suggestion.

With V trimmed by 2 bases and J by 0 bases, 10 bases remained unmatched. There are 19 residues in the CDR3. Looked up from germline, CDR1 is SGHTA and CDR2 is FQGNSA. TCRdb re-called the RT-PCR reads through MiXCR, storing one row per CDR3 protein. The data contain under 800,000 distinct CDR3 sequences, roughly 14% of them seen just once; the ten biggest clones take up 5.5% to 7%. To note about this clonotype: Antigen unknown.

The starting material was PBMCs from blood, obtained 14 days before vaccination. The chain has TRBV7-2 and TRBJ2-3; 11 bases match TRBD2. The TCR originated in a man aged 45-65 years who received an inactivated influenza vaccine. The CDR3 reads CASSLPASGGRGSTDTQYF. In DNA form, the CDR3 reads TGTGCCAGCAGCTTACCGGCTAGCGGGGGGAGAGGTAGCACAGATACGCAGTATTTT.